A selection of T cell receptor beta chains follows, all from one sample in a study of cytomegalovirus exposure and HLA in healthy donors. The protocol was immunoSEQ multiplex PCR, while the TCRdb copy is restricted to in-frame clones and leaves out a portion. This sample has over 85,000 clones; around 78% occur once, and the top ten carry under 0.75%. Sequenced: PBMCs. The receptors were sampled from a man aged 25-45 years in good health and CMV-seronegative. Both conserved end residues are part of each CDR3. Fields, in order: J gene, D gene, V gene, clone size, CDR3 protein, CDR3 DNA. A D gene is named only where the DNA matches it firmly. Size is omitted from some rows. Given values are once, few, many or a class for expanded clones.

J gene: TRBJ2-3; D gene: TRBD1; V gene: TRBV5-1; clone size: NA; CDR3 protein: CASRTGARTDTQYF; CDR3 DNA: TGCGCCAGCAGGACAGGGGCCCGCACAGATACGCAGTATTTT
J gene: TRBJ1-1; D gene: NA; V gene: TRBV19; clone size: NA; CDR3 protein: CASSIDPRRQGWFNTEAFF; CDR3 DNA: TGTGCCAGTAGTATAGATCCTCGACGGCAGGGATGGTTTAACACTGAAGCTTTCTTT
J gene: TRBJ1-2; D gene: TRBD1; V gene: TRBV5-4; clone size: NA; CDR3 protein: CASSLEGPDRVYGYTF; CDR3 DNA: TGTGCCAGCAGCTTGGAAGGACCAGACAGGGTCTATGGCTACACCTTC
J gene: TRBJ1-3; D gene: TRBD1; V gene: TRBV6-5; clone size: NA; CDR3 protein: CASSYYRGGGNTIYF; CDR3 DNA: TGTGCCAGCAGTTACTACAGGGGCGGTGGAAACACCATATATTTT
J gene: TRBJ1-1; D gene: NA; V gene: TRBV7-3; clone size: few; CDR3 protein: CATSQGMNTEAFF; CDR3 DNA: TGTGCCACCTCTCAGGGGATGAACACTGAAGCTTTCTTT
J gene: TRBJ1-1; D gene: TRBD1; V gene: TRBV5-1; clone size: NA; CDR3 protein: CASSFSWTGGAGTEAFF; CDR3 DNA: TGCGCCAGCAGCTTCAGCTGGACAGGGGGCGCCGGAACTGAAGCTTTCTTT
J gene: TRBJ2-4; D gene: NA; V gene: TRBV5-1; clone size: NA; CDR3 protein: CASSLVPLFPLFLAKNIQYF; CDR3 DNA: TGCGCCAGCAGCTTGGTTCCCCTATTCCCATTATTCTTGGCCAAAAACATTCAGTACTTC
J gene: TRBJ1-1; D gene: NA; V gene: TRBV29-1; clone size: NA; CDR3 protein: CSVVGQNTEAFF; CDR3 DNA: TGCAGCGTTGTTGGGCAGAACACTGAAGCTTTCTTT
J gene: TRBJ1-2; D gene: NA; V gene: TRBV6-6; clone size: NA; CDR3 protein: CASSYVYSYTF; CDR3 DNA: TGTGCCAGCAGTTACGTCTATAGCTACACCTTC
J gene: TRBJ1-1; D gene: NA; V gene: TRBV25-1; clone size: few; CDR3 protein: CASRGQGSTEAFF; CDR3 DNA: TGTGCCAGCAGGGGCCAGGGAAGCACTGAAGCTTTCTTT
J gene: TRBJ1-3; D gene: TRBD1; V gene: TRBV6-5; clone size: NA; CDR3 protein: CASSYTGDSGNTIYF; CDR3 DNA: TGTGCCAGCAGTTACACAGGGGACTCTGGAAACACCATATATTTT
J gene: TRBJ2-1; D gene: NA; V gene: TRBV7-2; clone size: NA; CDR3 protein: CASSLALLLGYNEQFF; CDR3 DNA: TGTGCCAGCAGCTTAGCCCTACTACTAGGTTACAATGAGCAGTTCTTC
J gene: TRBJ2-3; D gene: NA; V gene: TRBV9; clone size: NA; CDR3 protein: CASSVSGSSTDTQYF; CDR3 DNA: TGTGCCAGCAGCGTATCGGGGTCGAGCACAGATACGCAGTATTTT
J gene: TRBJ2-2; D gene: TRBD1; V gene: TRBV7-9; clone size: few; CDR3 protein: CASSYRQGATGELFF; CDR3 DNA: TGTGCCAGCAGCTACCGACAGGGGGCAACCGGGGAGCTGTTTTTT
J gene: TRBJ1-1; D gene: NA; V gene: TRBV5-6; clone size: NA; CDR3 protein: CASSLGRGTAEAFF; CDR3 DNA: TGTGCCAGCAGCTTAGGGAGGGGTACGGCTGAAGCTTTCTTT
J gene: TRBJ2-2; D gene: NA; V gene: TRBV2; clone size: few; CDR3 protein: CASSDLGRTGELFF; CDR3 DNA: TGTGCCAGCAGTGACTTGGGGAGGACCGGGGAGCTGTTTTTT
J gene: TRBJ1-5; D gene: NA; V gene: TRBV19; clone size: NA; CDR3 protein: CASTEWGGGNQPQHF; CDR3 DNA: TGTGCCAGTACAGAGTGGGGGGGCGGCAATCAGCCCCAGCATTTT
J gene: TRBJ1-2; D gene: TRBD1; V gene: TRBV6-6; clone size: few; CDR3 protein: CASRPGQGAARTF; CDR3 DNA: TGTGCCAGCAGACCGGGACAGGGGGCCGCGAGGACCTTC
J gene: TRBJ1-1; D gene: NA; V gene: TRBV5-1; clone size: few; CDR3 protein: CASSLADTEAFF; CDR3 DNA: TGCGCCAGCAGCTTGGCAGATACTGAAGCTTTCTTT
J gene: TRBJ2-5; D gene: TRBD2; V gene: TRBV13; clone size: once; CDR3 protein: CASSLSGLAGNQETQYF; CDR3 DNA: TGTGCCAGCAGCTTAAGCGGGCTAGCGGGGAACCAAGAGACCCAGTACTTC
J gene: TRBJ1-4; D gene: NA; V gene: TRBV14; clone size: NA; CDR3 protein: CASSQDGGNEKLFF; CDR3 DNA: TGTGCCAGCAGCCAAGACGGGGGAAATGAAAAACTGTTTTTT
J gene: TRBJ1-5; D gene: NA; V gene: TRBV5-5; clone size: NA; CDR3 protein: CASSLNPRVSQPQHF; CDR3 DNA: TGTGCCAGCAGCTTGAATCCTCGGGTTTCCCAGCCCCAGCATTTT
J gene: TRBJ1-5; D gene: NA; V gene: TRBV4-3; clone size: NA; CDR3 protein: CASSQDRGQPQHF; CDR3 DNA: TGCGCCAGCAGCCAAGATCGGGGGCAGCCCCAGCATTTT
J gene: TRBJ1-5; D gene: NA; V gene: TRBV18; clone size: NA; CDR3 protein: CASSPQGSFNQPQHF; CDR3 DNA: TGTGCCAGCTCACCACAGGGGTCTTTCAATCAGCCCCAGCATTTT
J gene: TRBJ2-1; D gene: NA; V gene: TRBV9; clone size: NA; CDR3 protein: CASSGTTEQFF; CDR3 DNA: TGTGCCAGCAGCGGCACCACAGAGCAGTTCTTC
J gene: TRBJ1-4; D gene: NA; V gene: TRBV11-3; clone size: NA; CDR3 protein: CASSLRSGSEKLFF; CDR3 DNA: TGTGCCAGCAGCTTAAGATCGGGGTCCGAAAAACTGTTTTTT
J gene: TRBJ1-5; D gene: NA; V gene: TRBV7-9; clone size: NA; CDR3 protein: CASSLAGGNQPQHF; CDR3 DNA: TGTGCCAGCAGCTTGGCAGGGGGCAATCAGCCCCAGCATTTT
J gene: TRBJ2-2; D gene: TRBD1; V gene: TRBV6-4; clone size: NA; CDR3 protein: CASSDQGATGELFF; CDR3 DNA: TGTGCCAGCAGTGATCAGGGGGCTACCGGGGAGCTGTTTTTT
J gene: TRBJ1-1; D gene: NA; V gene: TRBV4-2; clone size: NA; CDR3 protein: CASSQEDRNTEAFF; CDR3 DNA: TGTGCCAGCAGCCAAGAGGACAGGAACACTGAAGCTTTCTTT
J gene: TRBJ1-5; D gene: NA; V gene: TRBV19; clone size: NA; CDR3 protein: CASRAMDSDSNQPQHF; CDR3 DNA: TGTGCCAGTAGAGCTATGGACAGTGATAGCAATCAGCCCCAGCATTTT
J gene: TRBJ1-4; D gene: NA; V gene: TRBV6-1; clone size: NA; CDR3 protein: CASRQFSTNEKLFF; CDR3 DNA: TGTGCCAGCCGCCAGTTCTCAACTAATGAAAAACTGTTTTTT
J gene: TRBJ1-5; D gene: NA; V gene: TRBV4-2; clone size: NA; CDR3 protein: CASSQGDVYQPQHF; CDR3 DNA: TGTGCCAGCAGCCAGGGAGATGTATATCAGCCCCAGCATTTT
J gene: TRBJ1-6; D gene: TRBD1; V gene: TRBV5-8; clone size: NA; CDR3 protein: CASSRDPGQTNSPLHF; CDR3 DNA: TGTGCCAGCAGCCGGGACCCGGGACAGACAAATTCACCCCTCCACTTT
J gene: TRBJ1-1; D gene: NA; V gene: TRBV2; clone size: few; CDR3 protein: CASSVIERAFF; CDR3 DNA: TGTGCCAGCAGTGTTATAGAGAGAGCTTTCTTT
J gene: TRBJ1-1; D gene: NA; V gene: TRBV27; clone size: once; CDR3 protein: CASSPRTGSGAFF; CDR3 DNA: TGTGCCAGCAGTCCAAGGACGGGGTCTGGAGCTTTCTTT
J gene: TRBJ1-5; D gene: TRBD1; V gene: TRBV5-5; clone size: NA; CDR3 protein: CASSLEGQGANQPQHF; CDR3 DNA: TGTGCCAGCAGCTTGGAGGGACAGGGGGCTAATCAGCCCCAGCATTTT
J gene: TRBJ1-1; D gene: TRBD1; V gene: TRBV6-6; clone size: few; CDR3 protein: CASSTDRTYTEAFF; CDR3 DNA: TGTGCCAGCAGTACGGACAGGACTTACACTGAAGCTTTCTTT
J gene: TRBJ2-7; D gene: NA; V gene: TRBV2; clone size: NA; CDR3 protein: CASSEGSSYEQYF; CDR3 DNA: TGTGCCAGCAGTGAAGGGAGTTCCTACGAGCAGTACTTC
J gene: TRBJ2-1; D gene: NA; V gene: TRBV11-2; clone size: NA; CDR3 protein: CASSLGVGGPYNEQFF; CDR3 DNA: TGTGCCAGCAGCTTAGGCGTGGGGGGTCCCTACAATGAGCAGTTCTTC
J gene: TRBJ1-3; D gene: NA; V gene: TRBV6-5; clone size: once; CDR3 protein: CASSSQGFSGNTIYF; CDR3 DNA: TGTGCCAGCAGTTCGCAGGGGTTCTCTGGAAACACCATATATTTT
J gene: TRBJ1-1; D gene: NA; V gene: TRBV7-7; clone size: NA; CDR3 protein: CASSLVGGMNTEAFF; CDR3 DNA: TGTGCCAGCAGCTTAGTTGGGGGGATGAACACTGAAGCTTTCTTT
J gene: TRBJ1-1; D gene: NA; V gene: TRBV7-9; clone size: NA; CDR3 protein: CASIPRRENTEAFF; CDR3 DNA: TGTGCCAGCATCCCCAGGCGGGAAAACACTGAAGCTTTCTTT
J gene: TRBJ1-2; D gene: TRBD1; V gene: TRBV10-1; clone size: NA; CDR3 protein: CAIRTGINYGYTF; CDR3 DNA: TGCGCCATTAGGACAGGGATAAACTATGGCTACACCTTC
J gene: TRBJ1-2; D gene: NA; V gene: TRBV5-8; clone size: NA; CDR3 protein: CASSWGGNYGYTF; CDR3 DNA: TGTGCCAGCAGCTGGGGGGGTAACTATGGCTACACCTTC
J gene: TRBJ2-5; D gene: NA; V gene: TRBV5-6; clone size: NA; CDR3 protein: CASSLSGSWTQETQYF; CDR3 DNA: TGTGCCAGCAGCTTGTCTGGTTCCTGGACTCAAGAGACCCAGTACTTC
J gene: TRBJ2-1; D gene: NA; V gene: TRBV4-1; clone size: NA; CDR3 protein: CASSQETRGNGNEQFF; CDR3 DNA: TGCGCCAGCAGCCAAGAAACTCGGGGGAATGGGAATGAGCAGTTCTTC
J gene: TRBJ1-2; D gene: NA; V gene: TRBV6-1; clone size: NA; CDR3 protein: CASSGGSSSYGYTF; CDR3 DNA: TGTGCCAGCAGTGGAGGCTCTTCGAGCTATGGCTACACCTTC
J gene: TRBJ2-7; D gene: TRBD1; V gene: TRBV5-8; clone size: NA; CDR3 protein: CASSSGQGSDEQYF; CDR3 DNA: TGTGCCAGCAGCTCGGGACAGGGGAGCGACGAGCAGTACTTC